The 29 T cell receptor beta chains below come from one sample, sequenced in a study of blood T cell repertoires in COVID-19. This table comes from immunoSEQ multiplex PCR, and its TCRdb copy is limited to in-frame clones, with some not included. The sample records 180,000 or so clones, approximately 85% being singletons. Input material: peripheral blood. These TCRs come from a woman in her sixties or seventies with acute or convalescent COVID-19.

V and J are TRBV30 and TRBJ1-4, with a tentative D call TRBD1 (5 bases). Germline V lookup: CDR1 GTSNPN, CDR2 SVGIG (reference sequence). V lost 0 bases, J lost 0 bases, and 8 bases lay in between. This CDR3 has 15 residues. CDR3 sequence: CAWSVQAATNEKLFF. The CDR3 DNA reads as TGTGCCTGGAGTGTACAGGCTGCAACTAATGAAAAACTGTTTTTT.

The DNA of the CDR3 is TGCGCCAGCAGCCTAGCGGGAGTATACGAGACCCAGTACTTC. Protein product: CASSLAGVYETQYF. The chain uses TRBV5-1 and TRBJ2-5; TRBD2 matches 10 bases. This CDR3 region has 14 residues. Germline V gene lookup returns CDR1 SGHRS and CDR2 YFSETQ. J gave up 5 bases and V 4 bases, and 5 bases lay outside the gene matches.

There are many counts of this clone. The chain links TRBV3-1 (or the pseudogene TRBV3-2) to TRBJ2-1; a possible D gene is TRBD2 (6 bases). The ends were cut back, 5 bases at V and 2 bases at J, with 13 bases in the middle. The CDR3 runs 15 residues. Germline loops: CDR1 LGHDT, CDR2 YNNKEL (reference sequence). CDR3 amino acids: CASSLGGQTYNEQFF. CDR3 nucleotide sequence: TGTGCCAGCAGCTTGGGGGGTCAGACCTACAATGAGCAGTTCTTC.

CDR3 DNA sequence: TGTGCCAGCAGTGTTAGTGGGAGGCAGGCCGGGGAGCTGTTTTTT. Protein sequence: CASSVSGRQAGELFF. The V and J genes are TRBV2 and TRBJ2-2; a weak D match, TRBD2 (6 bases). CDR3 length: 15 residues. In germline, CDR1 is SNHLY, CDR2 FYNNEI. V lost 4 bases and J lost 6, with 15 bases in between.

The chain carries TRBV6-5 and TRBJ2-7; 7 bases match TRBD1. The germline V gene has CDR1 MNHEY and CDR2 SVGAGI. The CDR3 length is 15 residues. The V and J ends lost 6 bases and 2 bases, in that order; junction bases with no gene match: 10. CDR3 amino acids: CASSRQPGQPYEQYF. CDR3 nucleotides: TGTGCCAGCAGCCGTCAACCGGGACAGCCCTACGAGCAGTACTTC.

This chain's CDR3 is CAISPRDYHGYTF. In DNA form, the CDR3 reads TGTGCCATCAGTCCCCGGGACTACCATGGCTACACCTTC. This chain connects TRBV10-3 to TRBJ1-2, with a tentative D call TRBD1 (5 bases). The germline gives CDR1 ENHRY, CDR2 SYGVKD. Between the trimmed V and J ends, which lost 5 bases and 6 bases, there was a span of 13 bases. CDR3 length: 13 residues.

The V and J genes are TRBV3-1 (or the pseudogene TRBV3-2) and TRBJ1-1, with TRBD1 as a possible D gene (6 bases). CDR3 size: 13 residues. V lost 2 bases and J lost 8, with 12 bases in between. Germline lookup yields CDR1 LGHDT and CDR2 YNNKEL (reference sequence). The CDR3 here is CASSQLPGQEAFF. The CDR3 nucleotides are TGTGCCAGCAGCCAACTTCCGGGACAAGAAGCTTTCTTT.

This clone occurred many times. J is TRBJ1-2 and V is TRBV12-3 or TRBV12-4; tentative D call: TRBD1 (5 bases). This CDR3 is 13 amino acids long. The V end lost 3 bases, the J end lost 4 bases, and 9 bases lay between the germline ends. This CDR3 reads CASSLSQGYGYTF. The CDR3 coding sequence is TGTGCCAGCAGTTTGAGTCAGGGCTATGGCTACACCTTC.

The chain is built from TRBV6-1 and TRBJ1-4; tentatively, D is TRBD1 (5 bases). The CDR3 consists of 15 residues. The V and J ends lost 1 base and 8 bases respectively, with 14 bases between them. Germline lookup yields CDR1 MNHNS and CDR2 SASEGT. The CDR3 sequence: CASSEEAQVWEKLFF. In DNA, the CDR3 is TGTGCCAGCAGTGAAGAGGCACAGGTCTGGGAAAAACTGTTTTTT.

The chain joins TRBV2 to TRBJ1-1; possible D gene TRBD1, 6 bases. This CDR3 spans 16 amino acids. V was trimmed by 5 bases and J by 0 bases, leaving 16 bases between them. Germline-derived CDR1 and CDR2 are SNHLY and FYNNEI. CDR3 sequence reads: CASSREGGTMNTEAFF. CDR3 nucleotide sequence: TGTGCCAGCAGTCGCGAGGGGGGGACTATGAACACTGAAGCTTTCTTT.

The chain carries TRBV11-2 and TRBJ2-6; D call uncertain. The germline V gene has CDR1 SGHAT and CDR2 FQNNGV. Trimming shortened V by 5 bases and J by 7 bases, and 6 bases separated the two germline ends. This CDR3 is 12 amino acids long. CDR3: CASSHIANVLTF. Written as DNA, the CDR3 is TGTGCCAGCAGCCACATAGCCAACGTCCTGACTTTC.

CDR3 bases: TGTGCCAGCAGTTTATGGGGCGCGAACACCGGGGAGCTGTTTTTT. It translates to CASSLWGANTGELFF. V is TRBV28 and J is TRBJ2-2; D ambiguous. V was trimmed by 0 bases and J by 0 bases, leaving 5 bases between them. Germline V gene lookup returns CDR1 MDHEN and CDR2 SYDVKM. CDR3 size: 15 residues.

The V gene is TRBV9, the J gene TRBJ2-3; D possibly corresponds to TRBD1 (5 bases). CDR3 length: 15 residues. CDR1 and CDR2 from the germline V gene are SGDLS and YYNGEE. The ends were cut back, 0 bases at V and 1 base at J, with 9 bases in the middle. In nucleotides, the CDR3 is TGTGCCAGCAGCGTAGGGGGCTGGGGCACAGATACGCAGTATTTT. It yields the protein CASSVGGWGTDTQYF.

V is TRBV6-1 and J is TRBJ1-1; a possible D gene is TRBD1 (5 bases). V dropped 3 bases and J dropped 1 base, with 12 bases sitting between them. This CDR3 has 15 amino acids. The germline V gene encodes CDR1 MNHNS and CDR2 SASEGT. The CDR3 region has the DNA TGTGCCAGCAGTGAGGGGGGAGTGTCGAACACTGAAGCTTTCTTT. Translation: CASSEGGVSNTEAFF.

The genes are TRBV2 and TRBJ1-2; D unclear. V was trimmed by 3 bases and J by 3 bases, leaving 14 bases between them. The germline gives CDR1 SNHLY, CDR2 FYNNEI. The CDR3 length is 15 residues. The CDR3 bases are TGTGCCAGCAGTGATAAGGCAGGCATTTACTATGGCTACACCTTC. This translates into CASSDKAGIYYGYTF.

The CDR3, as DNA: TGCAGCGTTGAAGGGCCAGGACAGGGAGGCGATACGCAGTATTTT. It yields the protein CSVEGPGQGGDTQYF. The rearrangement links TRBV29-1 to TRBJ2-3; the match to TRBD1 covers 8 bases. There are 15 residues in the CDR3. CDR1 is SQVTM and CDR2 is ANQGSEA in the germline V gene. V shed 1 base, J shed 6 bases, and the junction held 9 bases outside the gene matches.

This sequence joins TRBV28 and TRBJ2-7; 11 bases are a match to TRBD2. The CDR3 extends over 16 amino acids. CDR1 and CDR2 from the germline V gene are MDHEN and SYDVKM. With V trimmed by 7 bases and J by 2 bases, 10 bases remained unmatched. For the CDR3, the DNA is TGTGCCAGCATCTCAACCCGACTAGCGGGAACCTACGAGCAGTACTTC. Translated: CASISTRLAGTYEQYF.

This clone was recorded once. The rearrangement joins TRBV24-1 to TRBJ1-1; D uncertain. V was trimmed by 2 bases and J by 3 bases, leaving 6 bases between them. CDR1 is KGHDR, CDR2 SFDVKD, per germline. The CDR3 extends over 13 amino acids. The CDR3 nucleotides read TGTGCCACCAGTGATTCTGACTACACTGAAGCTTTCTTT. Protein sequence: CATSDSDYTEAFF.

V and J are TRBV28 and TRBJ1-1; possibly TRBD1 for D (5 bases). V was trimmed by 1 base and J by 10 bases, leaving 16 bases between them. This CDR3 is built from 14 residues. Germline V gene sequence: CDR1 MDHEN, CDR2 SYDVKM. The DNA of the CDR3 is TGTGCCAGCAGTTTATTCGCGGGGCCGCACATAGCTTTCTTT. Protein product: CASSLFAGPHIAFF.

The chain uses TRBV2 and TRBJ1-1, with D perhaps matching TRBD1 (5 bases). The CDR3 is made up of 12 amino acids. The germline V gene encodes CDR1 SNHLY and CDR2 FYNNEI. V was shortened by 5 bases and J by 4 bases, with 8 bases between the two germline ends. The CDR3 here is CASSTGVTEAFF. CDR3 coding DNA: TGTGCCAGCAGTACGGGGGTCACTGAAGCTTTCTTT.

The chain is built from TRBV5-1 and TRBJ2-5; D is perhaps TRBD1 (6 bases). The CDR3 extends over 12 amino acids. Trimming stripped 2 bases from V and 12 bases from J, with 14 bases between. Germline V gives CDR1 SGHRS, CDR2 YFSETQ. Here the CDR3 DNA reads TGCGCCAGCAGCTTCGACCAGGGGATTAAGTACTTC. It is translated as CASSFDQGIKYF. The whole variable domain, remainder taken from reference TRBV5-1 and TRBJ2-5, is KAGVTQTPRYLIKTRGQQVTLSCSPISGHRSVSWYQQTPGQGLQFLFEYFSETQRNKGNFPGRFSGRQFSNSRSEMNVSTLELGDSALYLCASSFDQGIKYFGPGTRLLVL.

The CDR3 region is CASSAPPIGIGQGQAFF. The CDR3 nucleotides read TGTGCCAGCAGTGCACCCCCGATAGGGATTGGGCAGGGCCAAGCTTTCTTT. The chain has TRBV25-1 and TRBJ1-1; a possible D gene is TRBD1 (5 bases). V lost 4 bases and J lost 9, with 27 bases in between. The CDR3 loop spans 17 amino acids. Germline V lookup: CDR1 MGHDK, CDR2 SYGVNS.

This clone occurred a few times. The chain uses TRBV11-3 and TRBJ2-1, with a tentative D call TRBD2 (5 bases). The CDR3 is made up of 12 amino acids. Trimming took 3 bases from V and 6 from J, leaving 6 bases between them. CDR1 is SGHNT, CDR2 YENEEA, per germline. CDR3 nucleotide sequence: TGTGCCAGCAGCTTTGAGGGCAATGAGCAGTTCTTC. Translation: CASSFEGNEQFF.

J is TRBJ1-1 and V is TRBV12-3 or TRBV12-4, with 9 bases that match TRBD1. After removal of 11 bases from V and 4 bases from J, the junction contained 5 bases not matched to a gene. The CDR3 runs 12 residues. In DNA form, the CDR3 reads TGTGCCTCCTGGGACAGGGTCACTGAAGCTTTCTTT. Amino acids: CASWDRVTEAFF.

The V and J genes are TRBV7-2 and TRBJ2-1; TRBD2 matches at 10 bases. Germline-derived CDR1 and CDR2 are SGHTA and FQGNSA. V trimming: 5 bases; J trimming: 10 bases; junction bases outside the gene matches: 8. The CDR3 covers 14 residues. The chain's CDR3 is CASSEGSGRREQFF. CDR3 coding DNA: TGTGCCAGCAGCGAAGGTAGCGGGAGGAGGGAGCAGTTCTTC.

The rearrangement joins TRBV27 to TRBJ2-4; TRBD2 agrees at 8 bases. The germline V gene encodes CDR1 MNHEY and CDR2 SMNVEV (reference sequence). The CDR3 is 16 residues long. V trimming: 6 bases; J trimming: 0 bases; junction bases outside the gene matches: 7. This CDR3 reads CASRSSGIIAKNIQYF. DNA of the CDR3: TGTGCCAGCAGGAGTAGCGGGATCATAGCCAAAAACATTCAGTACTTC.

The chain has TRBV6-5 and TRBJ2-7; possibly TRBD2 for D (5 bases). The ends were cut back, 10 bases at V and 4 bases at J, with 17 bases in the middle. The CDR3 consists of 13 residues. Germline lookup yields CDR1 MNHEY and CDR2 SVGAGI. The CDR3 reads CATLQEAYYEQYV. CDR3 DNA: TGTGCCACCCTCCAGGAGGCCTATTACGAGCAGTACGTC.

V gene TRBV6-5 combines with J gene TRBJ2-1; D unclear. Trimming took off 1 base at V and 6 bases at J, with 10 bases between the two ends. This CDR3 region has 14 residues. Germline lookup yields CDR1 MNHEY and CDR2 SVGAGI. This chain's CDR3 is CASSYFVFGNEQFF. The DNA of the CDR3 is TGTGCCAGCAGTTACTTCGTGTTCGGCAATGAGCAGTTCTTC.

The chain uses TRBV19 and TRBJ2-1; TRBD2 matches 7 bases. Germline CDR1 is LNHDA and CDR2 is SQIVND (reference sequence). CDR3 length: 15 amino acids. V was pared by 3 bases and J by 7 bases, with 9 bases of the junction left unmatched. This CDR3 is CASSIGLAVQNEQFF. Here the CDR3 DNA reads TGTGCCAGTAGTATTGGGCTAGCGGTACAGAATGAGCAGTTCTTC.